The clone carrying this T cell receptor beta chain was counted only a few times. Its matching antigen is unknown. The repertoire was sequenced with immunoSEQ multiplex PCR; TCRdb's copy has only in-frame clones and lacks some. The data show about 21,000 clones, approximately 70% seen once. Per the germline V gene, CDR1 is SGDLS and CDR2 is YYNGEE. V was shortened by 0 bases and J by 4 bases, with 11 bases between the two germline ends. The CDR3 sequence is 16 residues long. CD4+ T cells from unexposed donors were obtained before the COVID-19 pandemic (2011-2018). The cells were cultured for 10 days before CD4+ T cells were isolated. This record belongs to a study of CD4 T cells in relation to SARS-CoV-2 and coronaviruses.

The chain carries TRBV9 and TRBJ1-6, with no clear D. What was sequenced was CD4+ T cells from PBMCs, cultured in vitro. The clonotype comes from a human donor in good health. CDR3 region: CASSVDGSGYNSPLHF. DNA of the CDR3: TGTGCCAGCAGCGTAGATGGTAGTGGGTATAATTCACCCCTCCACTTT.